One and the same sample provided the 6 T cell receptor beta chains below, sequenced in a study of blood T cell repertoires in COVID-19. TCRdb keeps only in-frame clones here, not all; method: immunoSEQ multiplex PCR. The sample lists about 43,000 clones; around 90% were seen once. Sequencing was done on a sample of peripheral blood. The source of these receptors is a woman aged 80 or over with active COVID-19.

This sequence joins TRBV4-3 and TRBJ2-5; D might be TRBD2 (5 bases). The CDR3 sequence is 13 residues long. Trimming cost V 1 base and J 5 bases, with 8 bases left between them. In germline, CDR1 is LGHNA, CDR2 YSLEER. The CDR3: CASSQVRGETQYF. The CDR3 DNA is TGCGCCAGCAGCCAAGTCCGAGGGGAGACCCAGTACTTC.

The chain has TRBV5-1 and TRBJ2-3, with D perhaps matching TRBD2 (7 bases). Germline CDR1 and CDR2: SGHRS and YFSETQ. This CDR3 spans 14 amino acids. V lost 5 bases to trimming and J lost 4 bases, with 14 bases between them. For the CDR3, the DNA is TGCGCCAGCAGGTGGGGGGGCCTCGCAGATACGCAGTATTTT. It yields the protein CASRWGGLADTQYF.

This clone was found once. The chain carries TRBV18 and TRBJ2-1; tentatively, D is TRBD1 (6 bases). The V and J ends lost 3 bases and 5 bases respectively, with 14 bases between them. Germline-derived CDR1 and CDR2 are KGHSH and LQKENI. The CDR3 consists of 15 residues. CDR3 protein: CASSPPGQGNNEQFF. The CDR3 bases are TGTGCCAGCTCACCCCCGGGACAAGGAAACAATGAGCAGTTCTTC. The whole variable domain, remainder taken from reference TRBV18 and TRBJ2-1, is NAGVMQNPRHLVRRRGQEARLRCSPMKGHSHVYWYRQLPEEGLKFMVYLQKENIIDESGMPKERFSAEFPKEGPSILRIQQVVRGDSAAYFCASSPPGQGNNEQFFGPGTRLTVL.

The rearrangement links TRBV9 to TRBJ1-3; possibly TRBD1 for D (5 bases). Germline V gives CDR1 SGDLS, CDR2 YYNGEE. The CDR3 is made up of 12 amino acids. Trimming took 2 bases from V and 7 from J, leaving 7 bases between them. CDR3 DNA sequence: TGTGCCAGCAGCGTGGAGGGGAACACCATATATTTT. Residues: CASSVEGNTIYF.

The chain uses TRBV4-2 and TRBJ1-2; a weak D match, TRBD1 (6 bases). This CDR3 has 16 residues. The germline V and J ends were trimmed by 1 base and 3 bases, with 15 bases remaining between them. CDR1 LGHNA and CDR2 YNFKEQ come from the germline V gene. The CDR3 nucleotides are TGTGCCAGCAGCCAAGGTCAGGGGCGCACAGACTATGGCTACACCTTC. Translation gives CASSQGQGRTDYGYTF.

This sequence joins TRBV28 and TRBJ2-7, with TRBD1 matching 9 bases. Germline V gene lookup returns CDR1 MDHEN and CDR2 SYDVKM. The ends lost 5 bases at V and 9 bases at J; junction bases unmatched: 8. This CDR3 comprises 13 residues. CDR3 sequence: CASSTGGSSSQYF. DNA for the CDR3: TGTGCCAGCAGTACAGGGGGCTCCTCGTCGCAGTACTTC.